This T cell receptor (beta chain) was found in a study of T cells in Graves' hyperthyroidism and ophthalmopathy. V lost 2 bases and J lost 10, with 18 bases in between. The CDR3 is 16 residues long. CDR1 is MNHEY, CDR2 SVGAGI, per germline. Regions amplified from RNA transcripts were the TCR beta CDR3 regions. The HTBI primer set was used in a first-round RT-PCR of the TCR CDR3. MiXCR, run by TCRdb on the multiplex PCR reads, gives a single entry per CDR3 protein. The table has 300,000 or so distinct CDR3 sequences, about 15% seen once. This clonotype was seen ten or more times. The chain employs TRBV6-5 and TRBJ1-6; a possible D gene is TRBD1 (5 bases). The sequence derives from a woman aged 60-75 years with Graves' ophthalmopathy. Source material: blood. The CDR3 sequence: CASSYGGEVVGSPLHF. DNA of the CDR3: TGTGCCAGCAGTTACGGGGGGGAAGTAGTCGGGTCACCCCTCCACTTT.